The rows below give T cell receptor beta chains drawn from one sample of a study of OX40 agonist ivuxolimab in advanced cancers. Method: immunoSEQ multiplex PCR; TCRdb's copy keeps in-frame clones and lacks some. This repertoire shows approximately 15,000 clones, 80% to 90% found once; its top ten account for just under 20%. Specimen: CD4+ or CD8+ T cells sorted from blood, collected in a trial of the OX40 agonist ivuxolimab. The receptors stem from an adult with an advanced solid tumor such as melanoma, head and neck, liver or kidney cancer. Each CDR3 is given with its conserved first and last residue. D genes are given only for firm matches. Some rows mark clone size as missing; the rest say once, few, many or name a class of expanded clone.

TRBD1	-	TRBV29-1	TRBJ1-2	TGCAGCGTGAGGGACAGCCTAGGTGGCTACACCTTC	CSVRDSLGGYTF
TRBD2	-	TRBV11-3	TRBJ2-1	TGTGCCAGCAGCTTAGGGACTAGCGGAAATGAGCAGTTCTTC	CASSLGTSGNEQFF
-	-	TRBV28	TRBJ1-6	TGTGCCAGCAGTTTAACGGGCGCGTCGGGGAATTCACCCCTCCACTTT	CASSLTGASGNSPLHF
-	once	TRBV19	TRBJ2-2	TGTGCCAGTAGTATAGTGGTTCGGGGGAGCGGGGAGCTGTTTTTT	CASSIVVRGSGELFF
-	-	TRBV19	TRBJ2-3	TGTGCCAGTAGTATAGTGGCGGCAGATACGCAGTATTTT	CASSIVAADTQYF
-	-	TRBV27	TRBJ2-1	TGTGCCAGCAGGGCGGGGCAGGGATCCTACAATGAGCAGTTCTTC	CASRAGQGSYNEQFF
-	-	TRBV5-8	TRBJ2-6	TGTGCCAGCAGCTTCAGTTCTGGGGCCAACGTCCTGACTTTC	CASSFSSGANVLTF
-	-	TRBV6-1	TRBJ2-3	TGTGCCAGCGCTATGACGGGAGCCGGCCCAGATACGCAGTATTTT	CASAMTGAGPDTQYF
-	-	TRBV7-9	TRBJ2-2	TGTGCCAGAGGAGGAGGGCAGGGGCCCAACACCGGGGAGCTGTTTTTT	CARGGGQGPNTGELFF
-	once	TRBV28	TRBJ2-3	TGTGCCAGCAGCCCCCAGGGCTTGGGCACAGATACGCAGTATTTT	CASSPQGLGTDTQYF
-	-	TRBV28	TRBJ1-4	TGTGCCAGCAGTTGGAAACCGGGACACGAGAAAACAACTAATGAAAAACTGTTTTTT	CASSWKPGHEKTTNEKLFF
-	-	TRBV25-1	TRBJ1-4	TGTGCCAGCAGTGAATATCGAAGAGGGGCTGCGGTAAAACTGTTTTTT	CASSEYRRGAAVKLFF
-	-	TRBV7-8	TRBJ2-6	TGTGCCAGCAGCCCGACCCCTGGGGCCAACGTCCTGACTTTC	CASSPTPGANVLTF
TRBD2	-	TRBV19	TRBJ2-2	TGTGCCAGTGGGGGGCTAGCGGGAGGGACGAACACCGGGGAGCTGTTTTTT	CASGGLAGGTNTGELFF
-	-	TRBV15	TRBJ2-2	TGTGCCACCAGCAACGCCGGGGAGCTGTTTTTT	CATSNAGELFF
TRBD1	-	TRBV27	TRBJ1-1	TGTGCCAGCAGTTTTTCGACAGGGTTATTGACTGAAGCTTTCTTT	CASSFSTGLLTEAFF
-	-	TRBV7-2	TRBJ2-1	TGTGCCAGCAGCGTCCCTTTCTACAATGAGCAGTTCTTC	CASSVPFYNEQFF
-	few	TRBV6-6	TRBJ1-4	TGTGCCAGCAACCGGGGGCTTAATGAAAAACTGTTTTTT	CASNRGLNEKLFF
-	-	TRBV7-9	TRBJ2-5	TGTGCCAGCAGCTCCGGGACGGTATCGTTAGAGACCCAGTACTTC	CASSSGTVSLETQYF
-	-	TRBV19	TRBJ1-1	TGTGCCACCAACACAGGGAAGAACACTGAAGCTTTCTTT	CATNTGKNTEAFF
-	-	TRBV18	TRBJ1-5	TGTGCCAGCTCACCATATGGTAGCAATCAGCCCCAGCATTTT	CASSPYGSNQPQHF
TRBD2	once	TRBV7-6	TRBJ2-2	TGTGCCAGCAGCCCCCGGGAGGGGGTGACCGGGGAGCTGTTTTTT	CASSPREGVTGELFF
TRBD2	-	TRBV6-5	TRBJ2-1	TGTGCCAGCAGTTACACGGGAGGGCCTCAAAATGAGCAGTTCTTC	CASSYTGGPQNEQFF
-	-	TRBV15	TRBJ2-7	TGTGCCACCAGCAGAGATTACCAGTTTAGCTCCTACGAGCAGTACTTC	CATSRDYQFSSYEQYF